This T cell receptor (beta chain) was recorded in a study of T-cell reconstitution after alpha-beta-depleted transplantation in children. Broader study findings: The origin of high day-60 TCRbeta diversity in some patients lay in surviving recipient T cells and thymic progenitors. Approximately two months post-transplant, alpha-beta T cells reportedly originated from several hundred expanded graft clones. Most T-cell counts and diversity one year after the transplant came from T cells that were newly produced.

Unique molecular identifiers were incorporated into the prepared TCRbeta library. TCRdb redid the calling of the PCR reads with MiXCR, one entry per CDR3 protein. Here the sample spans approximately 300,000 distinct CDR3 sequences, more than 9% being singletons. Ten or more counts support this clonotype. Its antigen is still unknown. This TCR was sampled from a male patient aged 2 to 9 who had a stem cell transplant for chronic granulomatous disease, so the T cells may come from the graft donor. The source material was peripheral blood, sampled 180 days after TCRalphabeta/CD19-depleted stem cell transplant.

The CDR3 sequence is CATSLGGTTNEQFF. Here the CDR3 DNA reads TGTGCCACCAGCTTAGGAGGTACTACCAATGAGCAGTTCTTC. This chain uses TRBV15 with TRBJ2-1, with D possibly TRBD2 on 5 matching bases. Germline-derived CDR1 and CDR2 are LNHNV and YYDKDF (reference sequence). CDR3 length: 14 residues. V lost 5 bases and J 6 bases, leaving 14 bases between the germline ends. The variable domain in full, with the rest retrieved from reference TRBV15 and TRBJ2-1, is DAMVIQNPRYQVTQFGKPVTLSCSQTLNHNVMYWYQQKSSQAPKLLFHYYDKDFNNEADTPDNFQSRRPNTSFCFLDIRSPGLGDTAMYLCATSLGGTTNEQFFGPGTRLTVL.